The 2 T cell receptor beta chains below were found in one sample sequenced in a study of blood T cells in healthy people across ages. Sample-barcoded 5' priming and a J-beta primer mix drove a second PCR of about 6 to 12 cycles. TCRdb redid the calling of the 5' RACE reads with MiXCR, one entry per CDR3 protein. The sample consists of some 1.4 million distinct CDR3 sequences, about 40% of them appearing once. What was sequenced was blood. The receptors come from a woman aged 18-30 years in good health.

This sequence joins TRBV12-3 or TRBV12-4 and TRBJ2-3; D remains ambiguous. V gave up 6 bases and J gave up 3 bases, with 10 bases separating them. The CDR3 has 13 residues. This chain's CDR3 is CASSTMGTDTQYF. The CDR3 DNA reads as TGTGCCAGCAGCACAATGGGAACAGATACGCAGTATTTT.

This clonotype was seen more than once but under ten times. V usage is TRBV4-2 and J usage is TRBJ2-7; 7 nucleotides agree with TRBD2. Germline loops: CDR1 LGHNA, CDR2 YNFKEQ. V was pared by 0 bases and J by 4 bases, with 9 bases of the junction left unmatched. The CDR3 is made up of 16 amino acids. The CDR3 region is CASSQDPASGAYEQYF. The CDR3 coding sequence is TGTGCCAGCAGCCAAGATCCGGCTAGCGGCGCTTACGAGCAGTACTTC.